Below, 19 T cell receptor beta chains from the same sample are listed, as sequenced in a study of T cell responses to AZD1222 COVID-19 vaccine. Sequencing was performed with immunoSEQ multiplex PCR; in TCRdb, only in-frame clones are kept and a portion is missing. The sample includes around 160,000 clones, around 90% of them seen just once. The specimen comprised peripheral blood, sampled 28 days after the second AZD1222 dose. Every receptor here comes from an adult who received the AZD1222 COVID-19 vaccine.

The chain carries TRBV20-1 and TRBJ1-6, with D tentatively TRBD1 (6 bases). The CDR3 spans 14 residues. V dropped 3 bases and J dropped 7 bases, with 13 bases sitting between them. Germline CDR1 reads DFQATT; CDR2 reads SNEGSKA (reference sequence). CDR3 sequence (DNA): TGCAGTGCTAGTTTGGGGGCTGGGAATTCACCCCTCCACTTT. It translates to CSASLGAGNSPLHF.

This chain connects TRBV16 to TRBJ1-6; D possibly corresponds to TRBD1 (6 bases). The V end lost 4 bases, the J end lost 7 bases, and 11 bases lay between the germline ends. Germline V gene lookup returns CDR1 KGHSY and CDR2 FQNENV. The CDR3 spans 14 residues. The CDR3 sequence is CASSPGGANSPLHF. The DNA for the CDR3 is TGTGCCAGCAGCCCCGGGGGGGCAAATTCACCCCTCCACTTT.

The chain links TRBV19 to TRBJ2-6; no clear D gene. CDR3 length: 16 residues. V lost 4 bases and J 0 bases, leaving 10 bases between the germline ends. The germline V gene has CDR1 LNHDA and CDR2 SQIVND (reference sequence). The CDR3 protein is CASSRLIASGANVLTF. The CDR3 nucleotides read TGTGCCAGTAGTAGACTGATCGCCTCTGGGGCCAACGTCCTGACTTTC.

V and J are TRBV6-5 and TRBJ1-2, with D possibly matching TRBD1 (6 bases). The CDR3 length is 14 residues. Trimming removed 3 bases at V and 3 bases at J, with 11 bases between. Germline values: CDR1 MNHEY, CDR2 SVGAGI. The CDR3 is CASSYYRADYGYTF. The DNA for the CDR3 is TGTGCCAGCAGTTATTACAGGGCGGACTATGGCTACACCTTC.

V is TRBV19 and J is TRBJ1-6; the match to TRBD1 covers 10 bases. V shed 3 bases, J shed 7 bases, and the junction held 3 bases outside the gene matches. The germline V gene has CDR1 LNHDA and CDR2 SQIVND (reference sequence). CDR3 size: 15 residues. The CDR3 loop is CASSIRTGGNSPLHF. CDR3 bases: TGTGCCAGTAGTATCCGGACAGGGGGGAATTCACCCCTCCACTTT.

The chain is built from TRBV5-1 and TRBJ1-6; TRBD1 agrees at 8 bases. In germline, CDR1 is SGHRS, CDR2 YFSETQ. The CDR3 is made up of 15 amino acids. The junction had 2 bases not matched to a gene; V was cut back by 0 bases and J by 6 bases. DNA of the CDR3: TGCGCCAGCAGCTTGGAGACAGGGGCTAATTCACCCCTCCACTTT. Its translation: CASSLETGANSPLHF.

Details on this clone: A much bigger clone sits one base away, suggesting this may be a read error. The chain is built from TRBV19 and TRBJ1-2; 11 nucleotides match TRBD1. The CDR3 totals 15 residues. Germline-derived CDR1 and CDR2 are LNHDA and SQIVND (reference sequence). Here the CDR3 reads CAVADRGRLGYGHTF. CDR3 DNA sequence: TGTGCCGTGGCGGACAGGGGGCGCCTAGGATATGGCCACACCTTC.

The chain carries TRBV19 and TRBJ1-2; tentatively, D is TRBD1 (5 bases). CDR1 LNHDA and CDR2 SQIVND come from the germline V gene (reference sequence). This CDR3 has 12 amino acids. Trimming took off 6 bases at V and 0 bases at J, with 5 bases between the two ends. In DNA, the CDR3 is TGTGCCAGTAGGGGGGCTAACTATGGCTACACCTTC. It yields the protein CASRGANYGYTF.

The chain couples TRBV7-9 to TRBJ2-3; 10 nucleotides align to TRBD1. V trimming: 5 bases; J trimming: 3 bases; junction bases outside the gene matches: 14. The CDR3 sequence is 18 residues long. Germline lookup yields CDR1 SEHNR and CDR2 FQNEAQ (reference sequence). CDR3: CASSKQDRGRGLTDTQYF. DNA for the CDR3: TGTGCCAGCAGCAAACAAGACAGGGGGCGAGGGCTAACAGATACGCAGTATTTT.

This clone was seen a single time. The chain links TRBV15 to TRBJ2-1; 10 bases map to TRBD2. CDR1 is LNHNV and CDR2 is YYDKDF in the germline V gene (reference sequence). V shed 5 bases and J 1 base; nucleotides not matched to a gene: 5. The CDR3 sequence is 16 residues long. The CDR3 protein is CATSPLLAGSYNEQFF. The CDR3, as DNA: TGTGCCACCAGCCCGCTACTAGCGGGGTCCTACAATGAGCAGTTCTTC.

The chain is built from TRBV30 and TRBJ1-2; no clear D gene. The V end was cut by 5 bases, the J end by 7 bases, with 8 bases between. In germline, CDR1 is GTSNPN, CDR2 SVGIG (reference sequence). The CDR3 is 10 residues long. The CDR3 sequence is CAWGSGGYTF. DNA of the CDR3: TGTGCCTGGGGCAGCGGTGGCTACACCTTC.

The CDR3: CASSLGQDYGYTF. CDR3 in DNA: TGTGCCAGCAGTTTGGGGCAGGACTATGGCTACACCTTC. This chain joins TRBV12-3 or TRBV12-4 and TRBJ1-2; D possibly corresponds to TRBD1 (5 bases). This CDR3 contains 13 residues. Trimming left V 3 bases short and J 3 bases short, with 8 bases between.

For the CDR3, the DNA is TGCGCCAGCAGCCTCCTAGGAGGGCTAGCGGGAGTGGCCGAGCAGTACTTC. This encodes CASSLLGGLAGVAEQYF. The chain recombines TRBV4-3 with TRBJ2-7; 10 nucleotides align to TRBD2. Germline loops: CDR1 LGHNA, CDR2 YSLEER. The V segment lost 4 bases and the J segment 6 bases; nucleotides outside the gene matches: 15. The CDR3 is 17 amino acids.

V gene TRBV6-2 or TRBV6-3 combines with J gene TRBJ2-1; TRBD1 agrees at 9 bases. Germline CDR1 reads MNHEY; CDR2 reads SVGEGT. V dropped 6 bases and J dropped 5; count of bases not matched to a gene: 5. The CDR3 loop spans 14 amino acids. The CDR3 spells CASSGQGFHNEQFF. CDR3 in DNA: TGTGCCAGCAGCGGACAGGGGTTCCACAATGAGCAGTTCTTC.

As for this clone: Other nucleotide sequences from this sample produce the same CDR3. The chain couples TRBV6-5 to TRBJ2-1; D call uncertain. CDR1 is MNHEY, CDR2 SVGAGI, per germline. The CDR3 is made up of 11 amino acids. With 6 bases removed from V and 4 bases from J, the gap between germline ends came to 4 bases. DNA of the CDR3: TGTGCCAGCAGCCTTTACAATGAGCAGTTCTTC. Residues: CASSLYNEQFF.

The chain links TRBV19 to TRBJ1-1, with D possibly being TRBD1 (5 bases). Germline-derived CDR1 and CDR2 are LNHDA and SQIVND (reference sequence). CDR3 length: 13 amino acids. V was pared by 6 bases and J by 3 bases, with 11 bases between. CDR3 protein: CASRGGGYTEAFF. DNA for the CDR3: TGTGCCAGTAGGGGGGGAGGATACACTGAAGCTTTCTTT. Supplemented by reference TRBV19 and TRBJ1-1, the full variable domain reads DGGITQSPKYLFRKEGQNVTLSCEQNLNHDAMYWYRQDPGQGLRLIYYSQIVNDFQKGDIAEGYSVSREKKESFPLTVTSAQKNPTAFYLCASRGGGYTEAFFGQGTRLTVV.

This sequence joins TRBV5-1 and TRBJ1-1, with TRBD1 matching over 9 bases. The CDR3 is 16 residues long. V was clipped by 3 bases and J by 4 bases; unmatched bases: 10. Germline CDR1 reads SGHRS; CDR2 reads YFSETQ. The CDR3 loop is CASSYRDRVPTTEAFF. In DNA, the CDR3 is TGCGCCAGCAGCTACCGGGACAGGGTGCCGACCACTGAAGCTTTCTTT.

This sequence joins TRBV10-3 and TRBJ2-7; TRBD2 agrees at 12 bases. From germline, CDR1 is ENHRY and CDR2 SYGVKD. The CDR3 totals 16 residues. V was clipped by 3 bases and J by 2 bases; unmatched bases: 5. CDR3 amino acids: CAISDPGLAGPYEQYF. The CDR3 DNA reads TGTGCCATCAGTGATCCTGGACTAGCGGGACCCTACGAGCAGTACTTC.

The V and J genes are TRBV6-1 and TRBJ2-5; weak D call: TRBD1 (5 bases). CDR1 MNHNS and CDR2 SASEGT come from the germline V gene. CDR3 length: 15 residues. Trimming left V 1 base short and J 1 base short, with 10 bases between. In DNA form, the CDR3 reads TGTGCCAGCAGTGAAGGTCCCACAGGCCAAGAGACCCAGTACTTC. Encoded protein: CASSEGPTGQETQYF.